What follows is one TCR beta chain and its context. Its specificity is not known. CDR3 length equals 14 residues. The V gene lost 1 base and the J gene lost 1 base, with 5 bases spanning the gap. CDR1 SEHNR and CDR2 FQNEAQ come from the germline V gene (reference sequence). It was with 60 Vbeta and 13 Jbeta primers that the PCR ran. Assay used: immunoSEQ multiplex PCR; TCRdb lists only in-frame clones, some missing. The sample lists about 160,000 clones, about 85% seen once, with 1.5% to 2% in the top ten. The data stem from a study of cytomegalovirus exposure and HLA in healthy donors. Study-wide points: For most TCR beta V segments, an earlier analysis put the productive rate at about 87% or about 30% of the time. Among TCR beta chains of equal frequency, HLA-associated ones were more clonally expanded in a later analysis.

This clonotype was obtained from a man younger than 35 in good health and CMV-seronegative. The chain recombines TRBV7-9 with TRBJ1-3, with D uncertain. The sample taken for sequencing was PBMCs. This CDR3 reads CASSLVDSGNTIYF. The CDR3 coding sequence is TGTGCCAGCAGCTTAGTAGATTCTGGAAACACCATATATTTT.